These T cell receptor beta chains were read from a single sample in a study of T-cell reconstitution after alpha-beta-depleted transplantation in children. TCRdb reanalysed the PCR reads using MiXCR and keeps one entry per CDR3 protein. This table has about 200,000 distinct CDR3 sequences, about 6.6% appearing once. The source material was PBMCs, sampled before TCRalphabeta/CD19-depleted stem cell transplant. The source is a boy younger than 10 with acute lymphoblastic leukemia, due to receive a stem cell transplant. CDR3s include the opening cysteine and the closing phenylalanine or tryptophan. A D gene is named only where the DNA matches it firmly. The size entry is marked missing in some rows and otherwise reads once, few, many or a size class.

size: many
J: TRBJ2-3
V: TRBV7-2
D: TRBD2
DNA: TGTGCCAGCAGCTTACCCCTTGGAGGGGTAGCGGGGGGACGAAGCACAGATACGCAGTATTTT
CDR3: CASSLPLGGVAGGRSTDTQYF

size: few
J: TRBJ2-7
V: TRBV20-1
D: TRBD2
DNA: TGCAGTGCTAGAGGGGGACTAGCGGGCCTATACGAGCAGTACTTC
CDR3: CSARGGLAGLYEQYF

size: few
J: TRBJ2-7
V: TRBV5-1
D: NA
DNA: TGCGCCAGCAGCTTCGCCGGGAGCAGGGTCCCCTACGAGCAGTACTTC
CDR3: CASSFAGSRVPYEQYF

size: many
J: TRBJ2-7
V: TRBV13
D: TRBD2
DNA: TGTGCCAGCAGCCCACCACTAGCGGGCCCGCGGGAGCAGTACTTC
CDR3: CASSPPLAGPREQYF

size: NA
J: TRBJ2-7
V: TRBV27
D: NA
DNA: TGTGCCAGCAGTTCATCTGACTCCTACGAGCAGTACTTC
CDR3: CASSSSDSYEQYF

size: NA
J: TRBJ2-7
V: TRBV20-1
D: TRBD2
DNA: TGCAGTGCTAGGGTCCTAGCGGGAGTCGGCGAGCAGTACTTC
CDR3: CSARVLAGVGEQYF

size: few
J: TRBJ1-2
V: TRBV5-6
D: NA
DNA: TGTGCCAGCAGCTTACCTACGGGGGGCTACACCTTC
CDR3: CASSLPTGGYTF

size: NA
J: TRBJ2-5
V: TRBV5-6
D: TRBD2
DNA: TGTGCCAGCAGCCGGATGGGACTAGCGGGAGAGGAGACCCAGTACTTC
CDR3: CASSRMGLAGEETQYF

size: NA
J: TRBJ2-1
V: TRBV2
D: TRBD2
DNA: TGTACCCGCAGTTCCCACAACCGACTAGCGGGAGTTCTTTCGGAGCAGTTCTTC
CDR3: CTRSSHNRLAGVLSEQFF

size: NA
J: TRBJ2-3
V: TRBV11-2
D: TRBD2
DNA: TGTGCCAGCAGCTTAATAGCGGGAGCAAGCACAGATACGCAGTATTTT
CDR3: CASSLIAGASTDTQYF

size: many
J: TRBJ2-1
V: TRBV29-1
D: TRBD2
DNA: TGCAGCGTTGGGGGGGGACTAGCGGGAGGGAAGGGCGGAAATGAGCAGTTCTTC
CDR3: CSVGGGLAGGKGGNEQFF

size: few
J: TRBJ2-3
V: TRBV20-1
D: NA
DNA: TGCAGTGCTTGGGACTCGCGGGAAGGCACAGATACGCAGTATTTT
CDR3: CSAWDSREGTDTQYF

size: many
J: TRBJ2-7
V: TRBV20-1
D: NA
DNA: TGCAGTGCTAGAGATGTGGGGGGCAGACTAGTCAGGAGCTACGAGCAGTACTTC
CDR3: CSARDVGGRLVRSYEQYF

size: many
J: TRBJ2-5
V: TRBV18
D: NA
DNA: TGTGCCAGCTCACGGGCTAGTGATCAAGAGACCCAGTACTTC
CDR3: CASSRASDQETQYF

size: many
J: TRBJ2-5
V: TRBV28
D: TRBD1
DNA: TGTGCCTCAACCCTACAGGGGGCGCTTGAGACCCAGTACTTC
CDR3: CASTLQGALETQYF

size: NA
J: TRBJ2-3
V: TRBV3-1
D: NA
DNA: TGTGCCAGCAGCCAAGAACGTCCGGGACGGCCTAGCACAGATACGCAGTATTTT
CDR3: CASSQERPGRPSTDTQYF

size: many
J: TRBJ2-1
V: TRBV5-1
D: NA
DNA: TGCGCCAGCAGCTTTGGCTTGGTTATGAATGAGCAGTTCTTC
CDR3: CASSFGLVMNEQFF

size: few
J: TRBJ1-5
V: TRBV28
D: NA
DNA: TGTGCCAGCAGTTTTTCCTTCCAGGGCGCCTATCAGCCCCAGCATTTT
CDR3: CASSFSFQGAYQPQHF

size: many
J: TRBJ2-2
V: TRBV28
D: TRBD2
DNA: TGTGCCAGCAGTTTACTAGCGGGAGTTCCCGGGGAGCTGTTTTTT
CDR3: CASSLLAGVPGELFF

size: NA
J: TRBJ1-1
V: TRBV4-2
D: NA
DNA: TGTGCCAGCAGCCAAGACTTACAGGGTATCATCACTGAAGCTTTCTTT
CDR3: CASSQDLQGIITEAFF